Given below is one T cell receptor (beta chain) in context. Antigen unknown. A read error is possible here, since a much larger clone lies one base away. The source of the sample is a study of T cells in Graves' hyperthyroidism and ophthalmopathy. Findings and caveats of the study: Appearing also in blood were most of the thyroid clonotypes expanded above 0.001.

This CDR3 is 15 amino acids long. Germline V gives CDR1 MDHEN, CDR2 SYDVKM. With V trimmed by 11 bases and J by 7 bases, 17 bases remained unmatched. Exclusion followed for patients with uncontrolled infection, other autoimmune disease, pregnancy or lactation. The source material, RNA transcripts, was used to amplify TCR beta CDR3 regions. Using the HTBI primer set, a first-round RT-PCR was run on the TCR CDR3. From the multiplex PCR reads, TCRdb called clonotypes with MiXCR, one entry per CDR3 protein. The sample lists approximately 300,000 distinct CDR3 sequences; 17% were seen once. V usage is TRBV28 and J usage is TRBJ2-1, with 7 bases identical to TRBD1. Sequencing input: blood. The clonotype was recovered from a woman in her sixties or seventies with Graves' ophthalmopathy. This CDR3 is CAGAHGQAGGNEQFF. The CDR3 coding sequence is TGTGCCGGGGCCCATGGACAGGCTGGTGGGAATGAGCAGTTCTTC.